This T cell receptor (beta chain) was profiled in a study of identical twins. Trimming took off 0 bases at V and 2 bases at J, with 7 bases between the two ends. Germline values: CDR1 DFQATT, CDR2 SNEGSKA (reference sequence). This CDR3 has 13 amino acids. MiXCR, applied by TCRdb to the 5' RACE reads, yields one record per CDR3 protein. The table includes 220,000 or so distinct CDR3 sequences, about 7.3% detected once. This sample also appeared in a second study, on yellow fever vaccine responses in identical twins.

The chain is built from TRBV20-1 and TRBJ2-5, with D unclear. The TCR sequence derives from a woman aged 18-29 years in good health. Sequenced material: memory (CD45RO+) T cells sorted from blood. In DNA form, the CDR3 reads TGCAGTGCTAGAGACAGAATTCAAGAGACCCAGTACTTC. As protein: CSARDRIQETQYF.